This TCR beta chain originates from a study of T cells after yellow fever vaccination. Findings of the study overall: Only a small proportion of the clonotypes turned up in both the CD4 and the CD8 compartments, likely arising from convergent recombination. Though it reached lower strength, the secondary response hit its peak faster, day 5 versus 15.

UMIs were added to TCR cDNA along with a universal primer site when it was made by 5'RACE template switching. TCRdb reprocessed the 5' RACE reads via MiXCR and lists one record per CDR3 protein. The sample records around 320,000 distinct CDR3 sequences, 8.7% being singletons. Deletions cut 6 bases from V and 0 bases from J, with 12 bases between. This CDR3 region has 15 residues. Germline CDR1 reads SGHTA; CDR2 reads FQGNSA. As to this clonotype: Its antigen is as yet unknown.

The sample was CD4+ T cells sorted from PBMCs, taken 5 days after the yellow fever booster vaccination. The chain uses TRBV7-2 and TRBJ2-4, with D perhaps TRBD2 (6 bases). The receptor comes from a man aged 18-30 years who received the YFV17D yellow fever vaccine. In nucleotides, the CDR3 is TGTGCCAGCAGGATCTCGGGGGTAGCCAAAAACATTCAGTACTTC. Protein sequence: CASRISGVAKNIQYF.